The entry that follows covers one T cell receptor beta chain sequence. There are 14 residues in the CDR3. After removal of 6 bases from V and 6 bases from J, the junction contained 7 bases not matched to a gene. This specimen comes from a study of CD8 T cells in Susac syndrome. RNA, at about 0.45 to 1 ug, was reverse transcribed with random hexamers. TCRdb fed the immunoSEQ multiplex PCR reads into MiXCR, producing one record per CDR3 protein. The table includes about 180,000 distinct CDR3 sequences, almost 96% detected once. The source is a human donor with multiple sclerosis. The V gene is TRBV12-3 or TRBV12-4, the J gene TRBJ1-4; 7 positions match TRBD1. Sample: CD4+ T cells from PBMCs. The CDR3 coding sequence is TGTGCCAGCAGGGAGGGACAGAGAGATGAAAAACTGTTTTTT. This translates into CASREGQRDEKLFF.